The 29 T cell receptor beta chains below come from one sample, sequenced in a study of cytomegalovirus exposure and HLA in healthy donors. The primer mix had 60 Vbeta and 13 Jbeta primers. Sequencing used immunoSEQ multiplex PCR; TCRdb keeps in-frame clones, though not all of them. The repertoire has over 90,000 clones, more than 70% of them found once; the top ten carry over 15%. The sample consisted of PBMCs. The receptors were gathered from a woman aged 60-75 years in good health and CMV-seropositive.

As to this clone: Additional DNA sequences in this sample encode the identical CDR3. The CDR3 protein is CASSGQDTQYF. The DNA of the CDR3 is TGCGCCAGCAGCGGGCAAGATACGCAGTATTTT. V is TRBV5-1 and J is TRBJ2-3; D unclear. Trimming took off 4 bases at V and 5 bases at J, with 5 bases between the two ends. This CDR3 spans 11 amino acids. Germline CDR1 is SGHRS and CDR2 is YFSETQ. Full variable domain (rest looked up from reference TRBV5-1 and TRBJ2-3): KAGVTQTPRYLIKTRGQQVTLSCSPISGHRSVSWYQQTPGQGLQFLFEYFSETQRNKGNFPGRFSGRQFSNSRSEMNVSTLELGDSALYLCASSGQDTQYFGPGTRLTVL.

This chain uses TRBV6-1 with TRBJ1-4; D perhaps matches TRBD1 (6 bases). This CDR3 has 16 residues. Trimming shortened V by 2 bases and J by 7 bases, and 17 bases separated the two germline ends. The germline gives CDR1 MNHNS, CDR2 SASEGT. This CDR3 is CASSEQGRLGGEKLFF. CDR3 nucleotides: TGTGCCAGCAGTGAACAGGGGCGACTTGGGGGTGAAAAACTGTTTTTT.

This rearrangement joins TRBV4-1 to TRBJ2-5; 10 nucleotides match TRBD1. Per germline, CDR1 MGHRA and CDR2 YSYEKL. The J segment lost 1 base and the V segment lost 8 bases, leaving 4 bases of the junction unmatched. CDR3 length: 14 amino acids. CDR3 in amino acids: CASSGTGAQETQYF. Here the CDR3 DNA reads TGCGCCAGCTCCGGGACAGGGGCCCAAGAGACCCAGTACTTC.

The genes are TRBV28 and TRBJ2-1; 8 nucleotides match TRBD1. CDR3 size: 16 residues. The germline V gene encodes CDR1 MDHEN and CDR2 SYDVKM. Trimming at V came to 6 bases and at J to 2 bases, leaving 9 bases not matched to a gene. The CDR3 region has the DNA TGTGCCAGCAGCCTATACGGGACAGGAGCCTACAATGAGCAGTTCTTC. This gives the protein CASSLYGTGAYNEQFF.

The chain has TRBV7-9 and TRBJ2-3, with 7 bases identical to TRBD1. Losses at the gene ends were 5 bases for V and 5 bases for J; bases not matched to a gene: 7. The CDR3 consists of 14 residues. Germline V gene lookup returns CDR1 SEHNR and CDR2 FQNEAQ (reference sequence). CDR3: CASSQGTAQDTQYF. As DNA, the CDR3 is TGTGCCAGCAGCCAAGGGACAGCTCAAGATACGCAGTATTTT.

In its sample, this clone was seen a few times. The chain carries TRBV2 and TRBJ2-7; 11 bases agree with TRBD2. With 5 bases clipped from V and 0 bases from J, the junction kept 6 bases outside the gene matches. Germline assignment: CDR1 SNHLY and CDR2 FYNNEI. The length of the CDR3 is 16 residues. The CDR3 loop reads CASSLGTSGVSYEQYF. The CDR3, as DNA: TGTGCCAGCAGTCTCGGGACTAGCGGAGTCTCCTACGAGCAGTACTTC.

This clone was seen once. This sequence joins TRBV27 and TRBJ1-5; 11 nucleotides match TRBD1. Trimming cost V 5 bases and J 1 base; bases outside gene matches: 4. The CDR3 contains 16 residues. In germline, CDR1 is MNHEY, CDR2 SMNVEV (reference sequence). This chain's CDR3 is CASSLGQGASNQPQHF. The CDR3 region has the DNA TGTGCCAGCAGTCTCGGACAGGGGGCAAGCAATCAGCCCCAGCATTTT.

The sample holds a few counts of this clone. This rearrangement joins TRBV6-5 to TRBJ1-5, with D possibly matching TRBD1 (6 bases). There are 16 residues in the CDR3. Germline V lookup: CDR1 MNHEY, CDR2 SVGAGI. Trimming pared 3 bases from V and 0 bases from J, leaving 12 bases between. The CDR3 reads CASSYMAGDSNQPQHF. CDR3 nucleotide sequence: TGTGCCAGCAGTTATATGGCAGGGGATAGCAATCAGCCCCAGCATTTT.

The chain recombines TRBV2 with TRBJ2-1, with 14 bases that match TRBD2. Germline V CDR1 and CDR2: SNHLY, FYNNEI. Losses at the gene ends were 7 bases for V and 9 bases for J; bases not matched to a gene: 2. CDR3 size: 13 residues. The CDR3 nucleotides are TGTGCCAGCAAGGGACTAGCGGGAGCTGAGCAGTTCTTC. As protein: CASKGLAGAEQFF.

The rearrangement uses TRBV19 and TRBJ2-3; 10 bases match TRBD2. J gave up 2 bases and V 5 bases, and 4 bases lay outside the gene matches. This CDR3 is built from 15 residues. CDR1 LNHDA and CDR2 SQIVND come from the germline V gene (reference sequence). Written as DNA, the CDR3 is TGTGCCAGTAGTCCTAGCGGGAGATACACAGATACGCAGTATTTT. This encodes CASSPSGRYTDTQYF.

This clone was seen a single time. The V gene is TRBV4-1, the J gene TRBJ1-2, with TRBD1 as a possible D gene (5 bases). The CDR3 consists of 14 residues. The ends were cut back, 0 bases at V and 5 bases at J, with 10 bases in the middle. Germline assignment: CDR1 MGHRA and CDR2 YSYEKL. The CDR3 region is CASSQDRGGYGYTF. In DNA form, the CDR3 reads TGCGCCAGCAGCCAAGATCGGGGGGGGTATGGCTACACCTTC.

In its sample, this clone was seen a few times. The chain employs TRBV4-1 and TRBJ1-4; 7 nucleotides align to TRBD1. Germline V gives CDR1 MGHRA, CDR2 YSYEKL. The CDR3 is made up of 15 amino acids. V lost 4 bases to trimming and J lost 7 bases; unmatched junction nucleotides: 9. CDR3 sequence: CASSLSQGVVEKLFF. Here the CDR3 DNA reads TGCGCCAGCAGCCTAAGTCAGGGGGTAGTTGAAAAACTGTTTTTT.

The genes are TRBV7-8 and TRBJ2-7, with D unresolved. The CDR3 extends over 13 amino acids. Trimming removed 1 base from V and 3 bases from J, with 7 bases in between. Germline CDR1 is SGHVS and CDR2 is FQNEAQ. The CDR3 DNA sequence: TGTGCCAGCAGCTTAGGCAGGAACTACGAGCAGTACTTC. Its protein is CASSLGRNYEQYF. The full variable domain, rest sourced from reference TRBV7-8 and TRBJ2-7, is GAGVSQSPRYKVAKRGQDVALRCDPISGHVSLFWYQQALGQGPEFLTYFQNEAQLDKSGLPSDRFFAERPEGSVSTLKIQRTQQEDSAVYLCASSLGRNYEQYFGPGTRLTVT.

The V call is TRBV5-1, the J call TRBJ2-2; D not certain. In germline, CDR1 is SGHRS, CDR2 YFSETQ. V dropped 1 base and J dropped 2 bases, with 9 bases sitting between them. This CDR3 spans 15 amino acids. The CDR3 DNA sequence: TGCGCCAGCAGCTTGTTCGGAGACAACACCGGGGAGCTGTTTTTT. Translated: CASSLFGDNTGELFF.

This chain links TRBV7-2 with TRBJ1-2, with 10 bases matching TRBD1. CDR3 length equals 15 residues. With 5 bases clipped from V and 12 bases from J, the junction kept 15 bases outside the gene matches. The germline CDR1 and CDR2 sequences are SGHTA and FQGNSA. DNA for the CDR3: TGTGCCAGCAGCCCCCGACAGGGGGCGAGTCTGGGTAACACCTTC. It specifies CASSPRQGASLGNTF.

The CDR3 DNA reads as TGTGCCAGCAGTTCTCGGACAGCAACTAATGAAAAACTGTTTTTT. This sequence encodes CASSSRTATNEKLFF. The V and J genes are TRBV28 and TRBJ1-4, with D possibly matching TRBD1 (6 bases). V was cut by 4 bases and J by 0 bases, with 9 bases left in between. CDR3 length: 15 amino acids. Germline CDR1 and CDR2: MDHEN and SYDVKM.

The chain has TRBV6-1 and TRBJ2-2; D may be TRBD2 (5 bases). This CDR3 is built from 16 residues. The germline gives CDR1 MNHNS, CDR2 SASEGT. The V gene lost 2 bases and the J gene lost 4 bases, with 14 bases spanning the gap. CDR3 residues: CASSEQVGVITGELFF. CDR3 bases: TGTGCCAGCAGTGAACAGGTGGGAGTAATCACCGGGGAGCTGTTTTTT.

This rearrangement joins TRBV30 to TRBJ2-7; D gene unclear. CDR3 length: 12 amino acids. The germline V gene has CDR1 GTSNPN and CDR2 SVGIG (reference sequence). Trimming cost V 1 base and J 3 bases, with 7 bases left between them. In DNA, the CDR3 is TGTGCCTGGAGTGATCCGGGCTACGAGCAGTACTTC. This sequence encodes CAWSDPGYEQYF.

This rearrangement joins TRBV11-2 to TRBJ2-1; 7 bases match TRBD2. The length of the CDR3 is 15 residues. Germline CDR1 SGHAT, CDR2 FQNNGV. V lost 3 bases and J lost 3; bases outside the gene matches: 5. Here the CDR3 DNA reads TGTGCCAGCAGCTTGCAGTGGGAGGGCTACAATGAGCAGTTCTTC. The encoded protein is CASSLQWEGYNEQFF.

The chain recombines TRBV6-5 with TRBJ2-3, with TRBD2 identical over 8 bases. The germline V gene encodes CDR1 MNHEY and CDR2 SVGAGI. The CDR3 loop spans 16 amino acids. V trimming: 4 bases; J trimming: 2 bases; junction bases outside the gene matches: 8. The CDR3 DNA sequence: TGTGCCAGCAGTTTGATTAGCGGGGTGCCCACAGATACGCAGTATTTT. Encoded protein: CASSLISGVPTDTQYF.

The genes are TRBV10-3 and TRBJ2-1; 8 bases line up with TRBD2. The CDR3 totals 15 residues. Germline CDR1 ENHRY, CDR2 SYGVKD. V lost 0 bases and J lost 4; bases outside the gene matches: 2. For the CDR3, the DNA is TGTGCCATCAGTGAGTCCTTAGCGGGGTACAATGAGCAGTTCTTC. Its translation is CAISESLAGYNEQFF.

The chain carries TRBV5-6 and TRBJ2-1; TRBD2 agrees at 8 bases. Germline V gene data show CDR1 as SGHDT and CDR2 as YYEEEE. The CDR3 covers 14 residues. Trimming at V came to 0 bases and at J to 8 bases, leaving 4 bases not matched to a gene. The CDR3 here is CASSLGGRWDEQFF. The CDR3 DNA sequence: TGTGCCAGCAGCTTGGGCGGGAGGTGGGATGAGCAGTTCTTC.

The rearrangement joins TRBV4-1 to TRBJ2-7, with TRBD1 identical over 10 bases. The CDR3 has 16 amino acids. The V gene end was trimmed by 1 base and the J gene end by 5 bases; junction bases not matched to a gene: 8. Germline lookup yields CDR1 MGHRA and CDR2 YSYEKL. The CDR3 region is CASSQGMGTGANEQYF. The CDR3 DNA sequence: TGCGCCAGCAGCCAAGGGATGGGGACAGGGGCGAACGAGCAGTACTTC.

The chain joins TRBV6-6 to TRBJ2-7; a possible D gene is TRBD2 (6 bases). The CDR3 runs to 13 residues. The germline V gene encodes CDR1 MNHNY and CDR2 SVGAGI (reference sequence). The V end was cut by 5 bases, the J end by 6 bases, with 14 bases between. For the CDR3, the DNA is TGTGCCAGCAGTAACGGGGGAAATGGCGAGCAGTACTTC. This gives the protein CASSNGGNGEQYF.

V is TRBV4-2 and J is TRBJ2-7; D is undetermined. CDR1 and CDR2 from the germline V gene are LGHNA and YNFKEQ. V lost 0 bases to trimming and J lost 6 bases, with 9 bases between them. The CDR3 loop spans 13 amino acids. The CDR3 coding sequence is TGTGCCAGCAGCCAAGAGAAAGGAGCCGAGCAGTACTTC. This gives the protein CASSQEKGAEQYF.

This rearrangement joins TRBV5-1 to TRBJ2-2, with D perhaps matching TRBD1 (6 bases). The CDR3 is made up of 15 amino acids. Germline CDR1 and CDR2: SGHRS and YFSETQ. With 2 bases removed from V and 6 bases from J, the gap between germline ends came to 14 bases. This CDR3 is CASSLTQGGAGELFF. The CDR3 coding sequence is TGCGCCAGCAGCTTAACACAGGGTGGCGCCGGGGAGCTGTTTTTT.

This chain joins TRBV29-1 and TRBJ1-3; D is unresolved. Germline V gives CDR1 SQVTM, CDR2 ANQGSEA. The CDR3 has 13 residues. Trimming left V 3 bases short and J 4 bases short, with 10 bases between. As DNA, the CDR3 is TGCAGCGTTGATCCGGGTTCAGGAAACACCATATATTTT. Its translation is CSVDPGSGNTIYF.

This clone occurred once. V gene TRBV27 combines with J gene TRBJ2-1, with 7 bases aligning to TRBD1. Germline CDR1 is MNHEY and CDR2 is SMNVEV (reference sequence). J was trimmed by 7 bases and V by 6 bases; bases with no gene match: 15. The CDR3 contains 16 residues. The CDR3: CASRLGGRALRNEQFF. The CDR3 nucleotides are TGTGCCAGCAGGCTAGGGGGCAGGGCCCTCCGGAATGAGCAGTTCTTC.

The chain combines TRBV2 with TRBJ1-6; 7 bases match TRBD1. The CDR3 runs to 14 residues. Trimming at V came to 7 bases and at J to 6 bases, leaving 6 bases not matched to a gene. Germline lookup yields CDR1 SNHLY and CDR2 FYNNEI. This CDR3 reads CASIVDRANSPLHF. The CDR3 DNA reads TGTGCCAGCATTGTCGACAGGGCTAATTCACCCCTCCACTTT.